A selection of T cell receptor beta chains follows, all from one sample in a study of OX40 agonist ivuxolimab in advanced cancers. Using immunoSEQ multiplex PCR, the repertoire was profiled, and TCRdb retains in-frame clones only, with some absent. Of 62,000 or so clones listed, 91% are singletons. Sequencing used CD4+ or CD8+ T cells sorted from blood, obtained in a trial of the OX40 agonist ivuxolimab. Receptors originate from an adult with an advanced solid tumor such as melanoma, head and neck, liver or kidney cancer. Both conserved end residues are part of each CDR3. D genes are given only for firm matches. Where a row states a size, it is once, few, many or the class of an expanded clone; other rows omit it.

clone size: NA; J gene: TRBJ1-1; V gene: TRBV14; D gene: NA; CDR3 protein: CASSQPGTEAFF; CDR3 DNA: TGTGCCAGCAGCCAACCGGGCACTGAAGCTTTCTTT
clone size: NA; J gene: TRBJ2-7; V gene: TRBV2; D gene: NA; CDR3 protein: CASINRVGGYEQYF; CDR3 DNA: TGTGCCAGCATTAACAGGGTAGGAGGGTACGAGCAGTACTTC
clone size: NA; J gene: TRBJ2-7; V gene: TRBV5-1; D gene: NA; CDR3 protein: CASSLTDYEQYF; CDR3 DNA: TGCGCCAGCAGCTTGACCGACTACGAGCAGTACTTC
clone size: NA; J gene: TRBJ2-3; V gene: TRBV5-1; D gene: TRBD2; CDR3 protein: CASSPGLAGDTQYF; CDR3 DNA: TGCGCCAGCAGCCCGGGACTAGCGGGAGATACGCAGTATTTT
clone size: NA; J gene: TRBJ2-1; V gene: TRBV19; D gene: TRBD1; CDR3 protein: CASTRNYRGHGEQFF; CDR3 DNA: TGTGCCAGTACCCGAAATTACAGGGGGCACGGTGAGCAGTTCTTC
clone size: NA; J gene: TRBJ2-7; V gene: TRBV6-5; D gene: TRBD1; CDR3 protein: CASSDATRGRGEQYF; CDR3 DNA: TGTGCCAGCAGCGACGCCACTAGGGGGCGCGGCGAGCAGTACTTC
clone size: NA; J gene: TRBJ2-6; V gene: TRBV18; D gene: NA; CDR3 protein: CASSPRGRAGANVLTF; CDR3 DNA: TGTGCCAGCTCACCACGGGGTAGGGCTGGGGCCAACGTCCTGACTTTC
clone size: NA; J gene: TRBJ2-7; V gene: TRBV5-1; D gene: TRBD2; CDR3 protein: CASSLLVAGGGEQYF; CDR3 DNA: TGCGCCAGCAGCTTGTTAGTAGCGGGAGGAGGTGAGCAGTACTTC
clone size: once; J gene: TRBJ2-7; V gene: TRBV9; D gene: NA; CDR3 protein: CASSPSRDGVTGYEQYF; CDR3 DNA: TGTGCCAGCAGCCCGTCCCGGGACGGGGTTACCGGCTACGAGCAGTACTTC
clone size: NA; J gene: TRBJ1-2; V gene: TRBV28; D gene: NA; CDR3 protein: CASSLRGTYGYTF; CDR3 DNA: TGTGCCAGCAGCCTCAGGGGCACCTATGGCTACACCTTC
clone size: NA; J gene: TRBJ2-6; V gene: TRBV10-3; D gene: TRBD1; CDR3 protein: CAISDYSTGGSGANVLTF; CDR3 DNA: TGTGCCATCAGTGATTATTCGACAGGGGGGTCTGGGGCCAACGTCCTGACTTTC
clone size: NA; J gene: TRBJ2-5; V gene: TRBV7-2; D gene: TRBD2; CDR3 protein: CASSPNRGGRGEQYF; CDR3 DNA: TGTGCCAGCAGCCCCAATCGGGGAGGGCGAGGGGAGCAGTACTTC
clone size: NA; J gene: TRBJ2-1; V gene: TRBV9; D gene: TRBD2; CDR3 protein: CASSPGGPAYNEQFF; CDR3 DNA: TGTGCCAGCAGCCCGGGAGGGCCCGCATACAATGAGCAGTTCTTC
clone size: NA; J gene: TRBJ2-5; V gene: TRBV10-3; D gene: TRBD1; CDR3 protein: CAAKGAETQYF; CDR3 DNA: TGTGCCGCCAAGGGGGCAGAGACCCAGTACTTC
clone size: NA; J gene: TRBJ2-1; V gene: TRBV20-1; D gene: NA; CDR3 protein: CSSTVGNEQFF; CDR3 DNA: TGCAGTTCCACTGTGGGGAATGAGCAGTTCTTC
clone size: NA; J gene: TRBJ2-1; V gene: TRBV7-3; D gene: TRBD2; CDR3 protein: CASSYGLAGFGGEQFF; CDR3 DNA: TGTGCCAGCAGCTACGGACTAGCGGGTTTTGGGGGTGAGCAGTTCTTC
clone size: once; J gene: TRBJ1-6; V gene: TRBV5-4; D gene: NA; CDR3 protein: CASSWVSGYNSPLHF; CDR3 DNA: TGTGCCAGCAGCTGGGTATCCGGCTATAATTCACCCCTCCACTTT
clone size: NA; J gene: TRBJ2-7; V gene: TRBV6-5; D gene: NA; CDR3 protein: CASSSLAGYEQYF; CDR3 DNA: TGTGCCAGCAGTTCCCTAGCCGGTTACGAGCAGTACTTC
clone size: NA; J gene: TRBJ2-1; V gene: TRBV5-6; D gene: NA; CDR3 protein: CASSFRGSGSYNEQFF; CDR3 DNA: TGTGCCAGCAGCTTTCGGGGGAGTGGGTCCTACAATGAGCAGTTCTTC
clone size: few; J gene: TRBJ2-5; V gene: TRBV7-8; D gene: NA; CDR3 protein: CASSSWGPLAGIEETQYF; CDR3 DNA: TGTGCCAGCAGCTCGTGGGGCCCCTTGGCAGGGATTGAAGAGACCCAGTACTTC
clone size: NA; J gene: TRBJ2-1; V gene: TRBV28; D gene: TRBD2; CDR3 protein: CASSLWTSGRLSYNEQFF; CDR3 DNA: TGTGCCAGCAGTTTATGGACTAGCGGGAGATTGTCCTACAATGAGCAGTTCTTC
clone size: NA; J gene: TRBJ2-5; V gene: TRBV6-1; D gene: NA; CDR3 protein: CASSPTRLSLGTQYF; CDR3 DNA: TGTGCCAGCAGCCCCACCAGACTAAGCTTGGGGACCCAGTACTTC
clone size: NA; J gene: TRBJ2-1; V gene: TRBV12-5; D gene: TRBD2; CDR3 protein: CASGLVLAGGPNEQFF; CDR3 DNA: TGTGCTAGTGGTTTGGTGCTAGCGGGAGGGCCGAATGAGCAGTTCTTC
clone size: NA; J gene: TRBJ2-6; V gene: TRBV19; D gene: NA; CDR3 protein: CASSIIGANVLTF; CDR3 DNA: TGTGCCAGTAGTATTATTGGGGCCAACGTCCTGACTTTC
clone size: NA; J gene: TRBJ2-1; V gene: TRBV5-4; D gene: TRBD2; CDR3 protein: CASSPTSGRHNEQFF; CDR3 DNA: TGTGCCAGCAGCCCGACTAGCGGGAGGCACAATGAGCAGTTCTTC
clone size: NA; J gene: TRBJ1-3; V gene: TRBV7-6; D gene: NA; CDR3 protein: CASSASATGHSGNTIYF; CDR3 DNA: TGTGCCAGCAGCGCCTCCGCAACTGGCCATTCTGGAAACACCATATATTTT
clone size: NA; J gene: TRBJ2-1; V gene: TRBV19; D gene: NA; CDR3 protein: CASSIRQNEQFF; CDR3 DNA: TGTGCCAGTAGTATCAGACAGAATGAGCAGTTCTTC
clone size: NA; J gene: TRBJ1-2; V gene: TRBV6-1; D gene: NA; CDR3 protein: CASSERSAGNYGYTF; CDR3 DNA: TGTGCCAGCAGTGAACGGTCTGCGGGTAACTATGGCTACACCTTC
clone size: NA; J gene: TRBJ2-5; V gene: TRBV9; D gene: TRBD2; CDR3 protein: CASSVAAGGLETQYF; CDR3 DNA: TGTGCCAGCAGCGTAGCCGCGGGAGGGTTGGAGACCCAGTACTTC
clone size: few; J gene: TRBJ1-2; V gene: TRBV28; D gene: NA; CDR3 protein: CASSGTRYGYTF; CDR3 DNA: TGTGCCAGCAGTGGGACTCGTTATGGCTACACCTTC
clone size: NA; J gene: TRBJ2-4; V gene: TRBV6-1; D gene: TRBD2; CDR3 protein: CASSEESGRANVAKNIQYF; CDR3 DNA: TGTGCCAGCAGTGAAGAGAGCGGGAGAGCGAATGTGGCCAAAAACATTCAGTACTTC
clone size: NA; J gene: TRBJ1-2; V gene: TRBV6-5; D gene: TRBD1; CDR3 protein: CASSYDRDWGYTF; CDR3 DNA: TGTGCCAGCAGTTACGACAGGGATTGGGGCTACACCTTC
clone size: NA; J gene: TRBJ2-3; V gene: TRBV14; D gene: NA; CDR3 protein: CASSQRQDTDTQYF; CDR3 DNA: TGTGCCAGCAGCCAGAGACAGGACACAGATACGCAGTATTTT
clone size: once; J gene: TRBJ2-1; V gene: TRBV7-8; D gene: TRBD2; CDR3 protein: CASSLGTSGGNFF; CDR3 DNA: TGTGCCAGCAGCCTGGGGACTAGCGGGGGTAATTTCTTC
clone size: NA; J gene: TRBJ2-4; V gene: TRBV28; D gene: NA; CDR3 protein: CASSPLKAELLAKNIQYF; CDR3 DNA: TGTGCCAGCAGTCCGTTAAAGGCTGAGCTCCTAGCCAAAAACATTCAGTACTTC
clone size: NA; J gene: TRBJ2-2; V gene: TRBV2; D gene: TRBD1; CDR3 protein: CASRVDRGWTGELFF; CDR3 DNA: TGTGCCAGCAGAGTTGACAGGGGGTGGACCGGGGAGCTGTTTTTT
clone size: once; J gene: TRBJ2-3; V gene: TRBV11-2; D gene: NA; CDR3 protein: CASSPGGQILTDTQYF; CDR3 DNA: TGTGCCAGCAGCCCGGGGGGACAGATTCTCACAGATACGCAGTATTTT
clone size: once; J gene: TRBJ2-7; V gene: TRBV7-9; D gene: TRBD2; CDR3 protein: CASSLFGTSSDEQYF; CDR3 DNA: TGTGCCAGCAGCTTATTCGGGACTAGCAGCGACGAGCAGTACTTC
clone size: NA; J gene: TRBJ1-2; V gene: TRBV27; D gene: NA; CDR3 protein: CASTCMSGSCYGYTF; CDR3 DNA: TGTGCCAGCACCTGCATGTCGGGGTCTTGCTATGGCTACACCTTC
clone size: NA; J gene: TRBJ1-3; V gene: TRBV7-9; D gene: TRBD1; CDR3 protein: CASRLPGTENSGNTIYF; CDR3 DNA: TGTGCCAGCAGGCTACCGGGGACAGAAAACTCTGGAAACACCATATATTTT
clone size: NA; J gene: TRBJ2-7; V gene: TRBV4-2; D gene: TRBD2; CDR3 protein: CASSQDRRLAGVNEQYF; CDR3 DNA: TGTGCCAGCAGCCAAGATCGCCGACTAGCGGGAGTTAACGAGCAGTACTTC
clone size: NA; J gene: TRBJ2-1; V gene: TRBV7-9; D gene: NA; CDR3 protein: CASSLDPGSYNEQFF; CDR3 DNA: TGTGCCAGCAGCTTAGATCCCGGCTCCTACAATGAGCAGTTCTTC